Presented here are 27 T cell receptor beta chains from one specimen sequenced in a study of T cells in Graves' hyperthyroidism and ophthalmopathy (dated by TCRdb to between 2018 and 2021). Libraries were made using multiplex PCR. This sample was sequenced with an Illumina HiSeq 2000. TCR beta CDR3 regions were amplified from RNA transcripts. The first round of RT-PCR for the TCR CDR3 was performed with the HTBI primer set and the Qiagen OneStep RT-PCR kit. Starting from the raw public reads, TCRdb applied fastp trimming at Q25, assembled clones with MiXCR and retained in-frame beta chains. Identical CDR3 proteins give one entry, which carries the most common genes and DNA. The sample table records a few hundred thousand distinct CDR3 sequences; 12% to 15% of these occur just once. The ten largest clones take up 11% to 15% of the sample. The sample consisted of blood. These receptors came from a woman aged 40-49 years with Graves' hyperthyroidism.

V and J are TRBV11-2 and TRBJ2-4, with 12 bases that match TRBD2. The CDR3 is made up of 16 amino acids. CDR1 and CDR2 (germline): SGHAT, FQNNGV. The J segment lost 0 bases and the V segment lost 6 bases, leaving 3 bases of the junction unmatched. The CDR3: CASSGTSGLAKNIQYF. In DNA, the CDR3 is TGTGCCAGCAGTGGGACTAGCGGGCTAGCCAAAAACATTCAGTACTTC. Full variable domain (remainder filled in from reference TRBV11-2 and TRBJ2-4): EAGVAQSPRYKIIEKRQSVAFWCNPISGHATLYWYQQILGQGPKLLIQFQNNGVVDDSQLPKDRFSAERLKGVDSTLKIQPAKLEDSAVYLCASSGTSGLAKNIQYFGAGTRLSVL.

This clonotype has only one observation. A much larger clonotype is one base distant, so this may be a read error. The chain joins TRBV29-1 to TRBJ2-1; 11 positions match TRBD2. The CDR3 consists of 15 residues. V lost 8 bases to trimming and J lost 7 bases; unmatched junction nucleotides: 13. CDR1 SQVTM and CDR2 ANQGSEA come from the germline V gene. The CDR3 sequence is CSRDSGRVNRNEQFF. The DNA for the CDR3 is TGCAGCAGAGATAGCGGGAGGGTTAATAGAAATGAGCAGTTCTTC.

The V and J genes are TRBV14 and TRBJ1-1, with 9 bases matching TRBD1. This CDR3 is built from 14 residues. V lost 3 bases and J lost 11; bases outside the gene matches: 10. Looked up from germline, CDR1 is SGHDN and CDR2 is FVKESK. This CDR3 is CASSQDRGSLGAFF. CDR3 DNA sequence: TGTGCCAGCAGCCAGGACAGGGGAAGCCTTGGGGCTTTCTTT.

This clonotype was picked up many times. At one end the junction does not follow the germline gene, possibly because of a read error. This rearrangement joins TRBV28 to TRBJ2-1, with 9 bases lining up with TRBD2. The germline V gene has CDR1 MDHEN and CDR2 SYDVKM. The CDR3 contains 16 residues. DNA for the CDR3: TGTGCCAGCAGTTTAGAACGGACTAGCGCATACAATGAACAGTTCTTC. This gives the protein CASSLERTSAYNEQFF. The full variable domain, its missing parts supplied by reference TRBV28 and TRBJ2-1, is DVKVTQSSRYLVKRTGEKVFLECVQDMDHENMFWYRQDPGLGLRLIYFSYDVKMKEKGDIPEGYSVSREKKERFSLILESASTNQTSMYLCASSLERTSAYNEQFFGPGTRLTVL.

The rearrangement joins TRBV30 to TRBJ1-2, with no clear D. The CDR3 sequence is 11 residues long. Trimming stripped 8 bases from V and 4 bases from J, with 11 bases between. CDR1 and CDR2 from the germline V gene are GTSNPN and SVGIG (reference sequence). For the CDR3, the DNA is TGTGCCGGAAAGAAGATCTATGGCTACACCTTC. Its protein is CAGKKIYGYTF.

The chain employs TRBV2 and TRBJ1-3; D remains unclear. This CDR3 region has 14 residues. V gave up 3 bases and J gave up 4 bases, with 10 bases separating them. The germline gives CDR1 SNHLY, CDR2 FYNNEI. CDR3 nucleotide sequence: TGTGCCAGCAGTGATACCGGGAGAGGAAACACCATATATTTT. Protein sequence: CASSDTGRGNTIYF.

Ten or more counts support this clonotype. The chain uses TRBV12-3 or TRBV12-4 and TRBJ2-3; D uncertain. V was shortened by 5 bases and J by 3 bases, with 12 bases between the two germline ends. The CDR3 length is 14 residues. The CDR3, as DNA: TGTGCCAGCAGTCTCAGGTCCGAAACAGATACGCAGTATTTT. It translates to CASSLRSETDTQYF.

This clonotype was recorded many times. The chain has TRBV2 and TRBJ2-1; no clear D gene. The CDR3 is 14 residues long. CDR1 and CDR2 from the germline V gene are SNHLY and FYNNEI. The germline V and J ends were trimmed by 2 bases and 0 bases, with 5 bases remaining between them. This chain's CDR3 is CASSEQSSYNEQFF. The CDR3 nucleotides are TGTGCCAGCAGTGAACAGAGCTCCTACAATGAGCAGTTCTTC. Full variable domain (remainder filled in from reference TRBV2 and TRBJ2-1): EPEVTQTPSHQVTQMGQEVILRCVPISNHLYFYWYRQILGQKVEFLVSFYNNEISEKSEIFDDQFSVERPDGSNFTLKIRSTKLEDSAMYFCASSEQSSYNEQFFGPGTRLTVL.

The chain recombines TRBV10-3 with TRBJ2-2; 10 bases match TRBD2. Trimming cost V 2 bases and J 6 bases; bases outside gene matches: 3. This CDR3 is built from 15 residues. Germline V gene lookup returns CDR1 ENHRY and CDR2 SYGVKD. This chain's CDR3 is CAISELAGVAGELFF. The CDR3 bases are TGTGCCATCAGTGAGCTAGCGGGAGTTGCCGGGGAGCTGTTTTTT.

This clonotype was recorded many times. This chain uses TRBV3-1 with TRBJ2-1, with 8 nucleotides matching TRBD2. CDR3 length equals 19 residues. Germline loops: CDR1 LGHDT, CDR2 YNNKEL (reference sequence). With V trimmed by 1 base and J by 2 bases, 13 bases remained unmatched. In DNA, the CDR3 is TGTGCCAGCAGCCAAGGAGATATAGCGGGACCACTAACCTACAATGAGCAGTTCTTC. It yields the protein CASSQGDIAGPLTYNEQFF.

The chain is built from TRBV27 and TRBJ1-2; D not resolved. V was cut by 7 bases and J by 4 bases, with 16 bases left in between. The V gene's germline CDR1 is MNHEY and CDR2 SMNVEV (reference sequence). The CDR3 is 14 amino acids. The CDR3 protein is CASMSTRNFYGYTF. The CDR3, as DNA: TGTGCCAGCATGAGTACCAGGAATTTCTATGGCTACACCTTC.

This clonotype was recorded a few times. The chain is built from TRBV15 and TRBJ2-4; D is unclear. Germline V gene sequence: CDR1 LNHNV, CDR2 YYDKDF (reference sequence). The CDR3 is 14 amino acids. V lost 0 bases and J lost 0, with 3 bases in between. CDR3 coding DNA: TGTGCCACCAGCAGAGAGCTAGCCAAAAACATTCAGTACTTC. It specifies CATSRELAKNIQYF.

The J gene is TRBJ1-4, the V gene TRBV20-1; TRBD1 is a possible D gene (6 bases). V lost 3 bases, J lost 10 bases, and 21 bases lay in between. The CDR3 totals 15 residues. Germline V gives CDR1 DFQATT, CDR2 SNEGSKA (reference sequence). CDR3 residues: CSARGGADDGGKLFF. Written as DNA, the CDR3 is TGCAGTGCTAGGGGGGGCGCGGATGATGGGGGAAAACTGTTTTTT.

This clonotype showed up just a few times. The CDR3 region is CASSGVGTDTQYF. The CDR3 DNA follows: TGTGCCAGCTCGGGGGTCGGCACAGATACGCAGTATTTT. The chain joins TRBV3-1 to TRBJ2-3; tentatively, D is TRBD2 (6 bases). The germline V gene encodes CDR1 LGHDT and CDR2 YNNKEL (reference sequence). CDR3 size: 13 residues. The germline V and J ends were trimmed by 8 bases and 1 base, with 10 bases remaining between them.

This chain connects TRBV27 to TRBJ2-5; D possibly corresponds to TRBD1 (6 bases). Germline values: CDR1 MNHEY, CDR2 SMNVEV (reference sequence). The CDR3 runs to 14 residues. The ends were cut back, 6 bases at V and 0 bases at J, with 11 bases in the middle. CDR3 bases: TGTGCCAGCAGATACTCAGGGGACCAAGAGACCCAGTACTTC. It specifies CASRYSGDQETQYF.

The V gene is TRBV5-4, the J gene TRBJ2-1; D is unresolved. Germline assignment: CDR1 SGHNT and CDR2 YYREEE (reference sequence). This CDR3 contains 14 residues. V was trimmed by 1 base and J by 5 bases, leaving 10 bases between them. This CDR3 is CASSLPQINNEQFF. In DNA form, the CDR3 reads TGTGCCAGCAGCTTGCCGCAGATTAACAATGAGCAGTTCTTC.

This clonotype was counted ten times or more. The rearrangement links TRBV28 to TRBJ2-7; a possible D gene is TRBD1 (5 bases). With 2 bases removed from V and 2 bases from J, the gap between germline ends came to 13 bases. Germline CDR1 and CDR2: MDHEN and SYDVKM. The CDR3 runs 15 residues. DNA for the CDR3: TGTGCCAGCAGTTTAACCCACAGGACACCCTACGAGCAGTACTTC. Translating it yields CASSLTHRTPYEQYF.

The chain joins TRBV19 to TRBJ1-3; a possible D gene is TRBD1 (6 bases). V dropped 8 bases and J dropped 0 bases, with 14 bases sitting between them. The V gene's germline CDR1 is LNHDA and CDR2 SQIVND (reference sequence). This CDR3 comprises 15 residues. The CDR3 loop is CASADTGASGNTIYF. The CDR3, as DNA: TGTGCCAGTGCCGACACGGGGGCCTCTGGAAACACCATATATTTT.

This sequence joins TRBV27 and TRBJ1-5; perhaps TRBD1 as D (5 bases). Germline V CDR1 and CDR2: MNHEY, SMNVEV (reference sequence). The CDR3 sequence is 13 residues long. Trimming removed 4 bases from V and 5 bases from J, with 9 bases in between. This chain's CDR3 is CASSYARDQPQHF. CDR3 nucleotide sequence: TGTGCCAGCAGTTACGCCAGGGATCAGCCCCAGCATTTT.

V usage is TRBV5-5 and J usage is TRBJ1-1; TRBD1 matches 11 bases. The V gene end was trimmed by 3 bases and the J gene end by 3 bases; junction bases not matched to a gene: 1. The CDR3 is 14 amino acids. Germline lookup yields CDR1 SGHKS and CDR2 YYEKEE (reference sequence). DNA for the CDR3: TGTGCCAGCAGCTGGGACAGGGGGTACACTGAAGCTTTCTTT. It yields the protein CASSWDRGYTEAFF.

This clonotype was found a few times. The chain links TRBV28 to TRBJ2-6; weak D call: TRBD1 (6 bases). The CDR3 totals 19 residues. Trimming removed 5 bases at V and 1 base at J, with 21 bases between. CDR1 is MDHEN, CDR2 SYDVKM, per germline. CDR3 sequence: CASSPLGALGGSGANVLTF. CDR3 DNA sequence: TGTGCCAGCAGTCCACTGGGGGCACTTGGAGGTTCTGGGGCCAACGTCCTGACTTTC.

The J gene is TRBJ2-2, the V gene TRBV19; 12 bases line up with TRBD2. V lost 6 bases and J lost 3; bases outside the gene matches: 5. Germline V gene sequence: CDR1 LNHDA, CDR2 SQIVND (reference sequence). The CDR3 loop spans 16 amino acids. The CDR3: CASRSSGRDHTGELFF. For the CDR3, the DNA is TGTGCCAGTAGGTCTAGCGGGAGGGACCACACCGGGGAGCTGTTTTTT.

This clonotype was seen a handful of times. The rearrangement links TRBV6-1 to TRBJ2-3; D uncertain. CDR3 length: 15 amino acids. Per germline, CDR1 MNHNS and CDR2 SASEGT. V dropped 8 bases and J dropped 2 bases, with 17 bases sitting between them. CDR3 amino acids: CASHLTGENTDTQYF. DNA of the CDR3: TGTGCCAGCCACCTCACCGGAGAGAACACAGATACGCAGTATTTT.

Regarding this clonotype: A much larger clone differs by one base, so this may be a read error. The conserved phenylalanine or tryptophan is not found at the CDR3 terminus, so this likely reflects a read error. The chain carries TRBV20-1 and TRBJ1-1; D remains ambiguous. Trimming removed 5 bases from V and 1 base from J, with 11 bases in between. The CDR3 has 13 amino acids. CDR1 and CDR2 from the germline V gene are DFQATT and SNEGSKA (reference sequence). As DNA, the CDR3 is TGCAGTGCTTTACCCTGGGGGAACACTGAAGCTTTCTCT. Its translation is CSALPWGNTEAFS.

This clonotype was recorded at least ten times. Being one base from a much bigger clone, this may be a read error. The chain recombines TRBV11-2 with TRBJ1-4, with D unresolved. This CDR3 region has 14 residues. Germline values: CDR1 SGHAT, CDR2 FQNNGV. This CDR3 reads CTSSLGLEGEKLFF. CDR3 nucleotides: TGTACCAGCAGCTTAGGGCTGGAGGGAGAAAAACTGTTTTTT.

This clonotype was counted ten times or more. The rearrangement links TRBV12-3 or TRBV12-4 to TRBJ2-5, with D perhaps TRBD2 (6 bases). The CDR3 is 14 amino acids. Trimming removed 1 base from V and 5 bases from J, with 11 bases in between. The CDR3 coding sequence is TGTGCCAGCAGTTTAGGGCTAGCGCGGGAGACCCAGTACTTC. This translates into CASSLGLARETQYF.

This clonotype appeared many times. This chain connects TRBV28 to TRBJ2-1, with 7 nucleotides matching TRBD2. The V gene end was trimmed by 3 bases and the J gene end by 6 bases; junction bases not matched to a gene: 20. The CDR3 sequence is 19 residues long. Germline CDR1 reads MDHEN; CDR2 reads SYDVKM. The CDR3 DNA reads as TGTGCCAGCAGTTTCGGGGACTACGTTTTCTTTGGAACGTCCAATGAGCAGTTCTTC. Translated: CASSFGDYVFFGTSNEQFF.